These 15 T cell receptor beta chains were all obtained from the same sample, sequenced in a study of technical replicates of blood from a handful of donors. The assay was immunoSEQ multiplex PCR, and TCRdb's table has in-frame clones only and misses some. Counted here are 80,000 to 90,000 clones, roughly 94% occurring once; the ten biggest clones make up 0.2% to 0.3%. The sample was T cells isolated from PBMCs. The receptors here all came from a human donor in good health.

This sequence joins TRBV10-2 and TRBJ2-7; D might be TRBD2 (5 bases). Germline V gene sequence: CDR1 WSHSY, CDR2 SAAADI. This CDR3 spans 11 amino acids. V lost 6 bases to trimming and J lost 6 bases, with 9 bases between them. The CDR3 DNA reads as TGCGCCAGCAGGGCCGGGATCGAGCAGTACTTC. Translated, it gives CASRAGIEQYF.

The V and J genes are TRBV29-1 and TRBJ2-2; TRBD2 is a possible D gene (6 bases). V lost 3 bases and J lost 1, with 9 bases in between. Germline V gene lookup returns CDR1 SQVTM and CDR2 ANQGSEA. The CDR3 consists of 14 residues. The CDR3 sequence: CSVDEGGNTGELFF. CDR3 coding DNA: TGCAGCGTTGATGAGGGAGGGAACACCGGGGAGCTGTTTTTT.

This clone was picked up one time. The genes are TRBV27 and TRBJ2-3; 9 bases are shared with TRBD2. Per germline, CDR1 MNHEY and CDR2 SMNVEV (reference sequence). Trimming at V came to 6 bases and at J to 4 bases, leaving 8 bases not matched to a gene. This CDR3 has 15 amino acids. CDR3 DNA: TGTGCCAGCAGGCTAGCGGGATATGGATCAGATACGCAGTATTTT. It yields the protein CASRLAGYGSDTQYF.

The chain has TRBV7-8 and TRBJ1-4; TRBD1 might be the D (5 bases). CDR3 length: 17 residues. Per the germline V gene, CDR1 is SGHVS and CDR2 is FQNEAQ. V was clipped by 1 base and J by 5 bases, with 17 bases between them. The CDR3 is CASSLGIQGRGNEKLFF. As DNA, the CDR3 is TGTGCCAGCAGCTTAGGAATCCAGGGTCGGGGGAATGAAAAACTGTTTTTT.

This clone was seen a single time. The rearrangement joins TRBV28 to TRBJ2-1; maybe TRBD2 (7 bases). The CDR3 sequence is 15 residues long. Germline CDR1 is MDHEN and CDR2 is SYDVKM. V lost 5 bases and J lost 6, with 17 bases in between. This CDR3 is CASSLLFGGPNEQFF. The CDR3 DNA reads as TGTGCCAGCAGTCTATTATTCGGGGGGCCCAATGAGCAGTTCTTC.

This chain connects TRBV10-3 to TRBJ2-1; tentative D call: TRBD1 (6 bases). The CDR3 is 16 amino acids. Germline lookup yields CDR1 ENHRY and CDR2 SYGVKD. Trimming cost V 5 bases and J 4 bases, with 18 bases left between them. Here the CDR3 reads CAISPNERDKYNEQFF. CDR3 DNA sequence: TGTGCCATCAGTCCGAATGAACGGGACAAATACAATGAGCAGTTCTTC.

This chain links TRBV6-4 with TRBJ1-3, with 9 bases matching TRBD1. The CDR3 is 16 amino acids. Germline V gene lookup returns CDR1 MRHNA and CDR2 SNTAGT. V trimming: 6 bases; J trimming: 1 base; junction bases outside the gene matches: 7. For the CDR3, the DNA is TGTGCCAGCAGCCGGGACAGGGAAGGGTCTGGAAACACCATATATTTT. Encoded protein: CASSRDREGSGNTIYF.

The chain uses TRBV28 and TRBJ2-1; tentative D call: TRBD2 (6 bases). This CDR3 contains 14 residues. Trimming stripped 3 bases from V and 14 bases from J, with 20 bases between. The germline V gene has CDR1 MDHEN and CDR2 SYDVKM. The CDR3 here is CASSFSTRLLEEFF. In nucleotides, the CDR3 is TGTGCCAGCAGTTTCTCGACTAGGCTCCTCGAAGAGTTCTTC. The full variable domain, completed using reference TRBV28 and TRBJ2-1, is DVKVTQSSRYLVKRTGEKVFLECVQDMDHENMFWYRQDPGLGLRLIYFSYDVKMKEKGDIPEGYSVSREKKERFSLILESASTNQTSMYLCASSFSTRLLEEFFGPGTRLTVL.

This clone is a singleton in its sample. This rearrangement joins TRBV28 to TRBJ2-7, with a possible D match to TRBD1 (6 bases). This CDR3 is built from 15 residues. Trimming removed 6 bases at V and 5 bases at J, with 20 bases between. Germline CDR1 reads MDHEN; CDR2 reads SYDVKM. CDR3 coding DNA: TGTGCCAGCAGGGCCGCGTGGGGGCGGTTCCACGAGCAGTACTTC. Translation: CASRAAWGRFHEQYF.

The chain employs TRBV28 and TRBJ1-3, with 7 bases lining up with TRBD1. Germline V gives CDR1 MDHEN, CDR2 SYDVKM. There are 15 residues in the CDR3. V shed 2 bases, J shed 2 bases, and the junction held 3 bases outside the gene matches. The chain's CDR3 is CASSLHDRAGNTIYF. The CDR3 DNA reads TGTGCCAGCAGTTTACATGACAGGGCTGGAAACACCATATATTTT.

The rearrangement links TRBV20-1 to TRBJ2-3, with no clear D. The CDR3 loop spans 11 amino acids. The germline V and J ends were trimmed by 6 bases and 10 bases, with 14 bases remaining between them. Germline CDR1 and CDR2: DFQATT and SNEGSKA (reference sequence). DNA for the CDR3: TGCAGTGCCAGTAGCCAGTCGGCGCAGTATTTT. The encoded protein is CSASSQSAQYF.

The chain is built from TRBV6-5 and TRBJ2-1; 9 nucleotides agree with TRBD1. The CDR3 covers 14 residues. With V trimmed by 7 bases and J by 9 bases, 10 bases remained unmatched. Germline-derived CDR1 and CDR2 are MNHEY and SVGAGI. CDR3 in amino acids: CASKAAGQGTEQFF. The CDR3 nucleotides are TGTGCCAGCAAGGCCGCGGGACAGGGTACTGAGCAGTTCTTC.

V usage is TRBV11-2 and J usage is TRBJ2-7, with 8 bases lining up with TRBD1. In germline, CDR1 is SGHAT, CDR2 FQNNGV. The V and J ends lost 3 bases and 2 bases, in that order; junction bases with no gene match: 3. The CDR3 is 14 residues long. The CDR3 region has the DNA TGTGCCAGCAGCTTCGGACAGGGCCCCTACGAGCAGTACTTC. Encoded protein: CASSFGQGPYEQYF.

The chain employs TRBV18 and TRBJ1-4; TRBD1 is a possible D gene (5 bases). CDR3 length equals 15 residues. Germline CDR1 KGHSH, CDR2 LQKENI. Trimming left V 3 bases short and J 6 bases short, with 14 bases between. CDR3 protein: CASSPSRTFDEKLFF. The CDR3 nucleotides read TGTGCCAGCTCACCTTCGAGGACATTTGATGAAAAACTGTTTTTT. The whole variable domain, remainder taken from reference TRBV18 and TRBJ1-4, is NAGVMQNPRHLVRRRGQEARLRCSPMKGHSHVYWYRQLPEEGLKFMVYLQKENIIDESGMPKERFSAEFPKEGPSILRIQQVVRGDSAAYFCASSPSRTFDEKLFFGSGTQLSVL.

The gene calls are TRBV7-3 and TRBJ2-1, with D unclear. Trimming stripped 3 bases from V and 0 bases from J, with 12 bases between. In germline, CDR1 is SGHTA, CDR2 FQGTGA. The CDR3 contains 16 residues. The CDR3 bases are TGTGCCAGCAGCTTTGACCCGGGTAGCTCCTACAATGAGCAGTTCTTC. It specifies CASSFDPGSSYNEQFF.